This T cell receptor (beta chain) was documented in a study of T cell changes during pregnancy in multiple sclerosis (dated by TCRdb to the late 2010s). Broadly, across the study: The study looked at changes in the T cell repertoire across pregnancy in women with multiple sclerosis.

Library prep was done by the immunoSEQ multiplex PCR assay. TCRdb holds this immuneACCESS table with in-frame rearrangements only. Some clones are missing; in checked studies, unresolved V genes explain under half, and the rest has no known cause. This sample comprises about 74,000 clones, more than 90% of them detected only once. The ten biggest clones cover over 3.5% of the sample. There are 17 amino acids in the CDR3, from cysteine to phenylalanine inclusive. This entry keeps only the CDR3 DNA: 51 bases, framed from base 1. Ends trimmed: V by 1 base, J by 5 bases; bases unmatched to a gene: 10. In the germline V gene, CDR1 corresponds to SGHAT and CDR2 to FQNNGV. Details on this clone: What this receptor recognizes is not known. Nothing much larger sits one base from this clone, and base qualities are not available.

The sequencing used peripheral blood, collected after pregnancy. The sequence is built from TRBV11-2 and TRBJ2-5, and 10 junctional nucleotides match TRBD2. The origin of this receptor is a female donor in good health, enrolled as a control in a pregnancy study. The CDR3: CASSLGFGAGGRETQYF. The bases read TGTGCCAGCAGCTTAGGGTTTGGAGCGGGGGGGCGGGAGACCCAGTACTTC. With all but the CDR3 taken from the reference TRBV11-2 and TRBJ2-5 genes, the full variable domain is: EAGVAQSPRYKIIEKRQSVAFWCNPISGHATLYWYQQILGQGPKLLIQFQNNGVVDDSQLPKDRFSAERLKGVDSTLKIQPAKLEDSAVYLCASSLGFGAGGRETQYFGPGTRLLVL.